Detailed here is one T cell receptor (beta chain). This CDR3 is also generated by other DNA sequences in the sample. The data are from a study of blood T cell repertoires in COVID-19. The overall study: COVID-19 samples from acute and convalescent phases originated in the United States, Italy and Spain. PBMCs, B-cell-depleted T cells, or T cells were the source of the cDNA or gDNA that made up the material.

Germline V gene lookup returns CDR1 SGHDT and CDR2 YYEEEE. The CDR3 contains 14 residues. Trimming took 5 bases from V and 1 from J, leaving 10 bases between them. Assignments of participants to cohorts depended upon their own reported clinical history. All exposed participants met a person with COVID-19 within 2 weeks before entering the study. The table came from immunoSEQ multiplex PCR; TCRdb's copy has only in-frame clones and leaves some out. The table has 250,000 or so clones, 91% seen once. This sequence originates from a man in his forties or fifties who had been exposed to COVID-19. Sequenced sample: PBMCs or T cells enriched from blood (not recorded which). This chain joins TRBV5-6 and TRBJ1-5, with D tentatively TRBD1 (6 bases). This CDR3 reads CASSLGQSNQPQHF. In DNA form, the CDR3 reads TGTGCCAGCAGTCTTGGACAGAGCAATCAGCCCCAGCATTTT.